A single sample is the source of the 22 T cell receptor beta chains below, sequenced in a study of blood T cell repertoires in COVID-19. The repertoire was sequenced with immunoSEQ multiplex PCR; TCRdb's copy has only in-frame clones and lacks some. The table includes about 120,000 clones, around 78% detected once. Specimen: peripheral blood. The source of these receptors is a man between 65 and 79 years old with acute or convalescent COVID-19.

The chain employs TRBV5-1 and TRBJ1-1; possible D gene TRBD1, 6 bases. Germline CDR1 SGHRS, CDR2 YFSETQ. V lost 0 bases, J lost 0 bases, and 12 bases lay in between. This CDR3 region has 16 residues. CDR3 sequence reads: CASSLGLGAMNTEAFF. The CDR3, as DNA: TGCGCCAGCAGCTTGGGGTTGGGGGCCATGAACACTGAAGCTTTCTTT.

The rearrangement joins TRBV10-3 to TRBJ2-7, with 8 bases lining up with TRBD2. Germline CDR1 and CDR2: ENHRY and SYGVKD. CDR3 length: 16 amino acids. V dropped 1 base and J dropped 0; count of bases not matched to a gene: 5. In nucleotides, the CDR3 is TGTGCCATCAGTGAGTGGGAGCGGGGGACCTCCTACGAGCAGTACTTC. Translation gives CAISEWERGTSYEQYF.

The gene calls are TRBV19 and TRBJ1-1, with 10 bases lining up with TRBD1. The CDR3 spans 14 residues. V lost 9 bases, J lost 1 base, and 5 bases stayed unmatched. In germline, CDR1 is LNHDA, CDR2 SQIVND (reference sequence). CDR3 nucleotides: TGTGCCAGCGGACAGGGGGGTTCGAACACTGAAGCTTTCTTT. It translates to CASGQGGSNTEAFF.

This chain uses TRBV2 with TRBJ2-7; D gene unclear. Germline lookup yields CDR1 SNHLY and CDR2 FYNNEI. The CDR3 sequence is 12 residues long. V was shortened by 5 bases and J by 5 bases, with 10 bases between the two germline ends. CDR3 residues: CASSRSDNEQYF. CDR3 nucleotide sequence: TGTGCCAGCAGTCGATCCGACAACGAGCAGTACTTC.

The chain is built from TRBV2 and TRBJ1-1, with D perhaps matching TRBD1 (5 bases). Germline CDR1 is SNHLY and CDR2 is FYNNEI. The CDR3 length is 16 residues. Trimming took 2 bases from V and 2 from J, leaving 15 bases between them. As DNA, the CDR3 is TGTGCCAGCAGTGAACGACAGCCAGAGTCTAACACTGAAGCTTTCTTT. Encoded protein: CASSERQPESNTEAFF.

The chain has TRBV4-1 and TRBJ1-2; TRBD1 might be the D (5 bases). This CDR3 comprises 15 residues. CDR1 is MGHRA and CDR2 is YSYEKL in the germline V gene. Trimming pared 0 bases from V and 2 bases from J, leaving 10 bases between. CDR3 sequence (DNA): TGCGCCAGCAGCCAAGAAGGTACAGGCAACTATGGCTACACCTTC. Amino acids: CASSQEGTGNYGYTF.

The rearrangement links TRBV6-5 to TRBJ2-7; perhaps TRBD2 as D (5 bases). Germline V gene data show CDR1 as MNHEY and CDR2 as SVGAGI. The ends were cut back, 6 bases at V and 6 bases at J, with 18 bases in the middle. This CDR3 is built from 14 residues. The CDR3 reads CASSLGRQIGEQYF. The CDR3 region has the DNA TGTGCCAGCAGCCTAGGGAGACAAATTGGCGAGCAGTACTTC.

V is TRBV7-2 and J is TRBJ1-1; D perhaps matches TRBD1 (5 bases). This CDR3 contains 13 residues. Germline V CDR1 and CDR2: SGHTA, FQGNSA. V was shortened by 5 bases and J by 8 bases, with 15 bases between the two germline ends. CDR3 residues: CASSPQSRGEAFF. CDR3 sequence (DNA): TGTGCCAGCAGCCCCCAAAGTAGGGGAGAAGCTTTCTTT.

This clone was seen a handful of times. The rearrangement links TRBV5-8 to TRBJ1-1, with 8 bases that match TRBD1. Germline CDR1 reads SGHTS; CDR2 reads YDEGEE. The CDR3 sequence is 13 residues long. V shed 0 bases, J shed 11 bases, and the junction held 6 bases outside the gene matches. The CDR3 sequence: CASSLDRGFGAFF. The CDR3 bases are TGTGCCAGCAGCTTGGACAGGGGGTTTGGGGCTTTCTTT.

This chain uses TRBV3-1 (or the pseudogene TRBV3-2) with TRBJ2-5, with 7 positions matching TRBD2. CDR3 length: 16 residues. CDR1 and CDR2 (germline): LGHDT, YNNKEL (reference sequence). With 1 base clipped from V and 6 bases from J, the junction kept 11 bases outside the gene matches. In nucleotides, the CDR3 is TGTGCCAGCAGCCAAGGGGAAACTAGCGCACGCCAGACCCAGTACTTC. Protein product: CASSQGETSARQTQYF.

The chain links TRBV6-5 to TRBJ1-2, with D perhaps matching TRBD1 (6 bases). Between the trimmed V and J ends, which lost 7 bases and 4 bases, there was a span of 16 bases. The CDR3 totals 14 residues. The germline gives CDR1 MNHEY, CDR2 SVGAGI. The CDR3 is CASTLGGGSYGYTF. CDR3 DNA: TGTGCCAGCACCCTAGGGGGGGGCTCCTATGGCTACACCTTC.

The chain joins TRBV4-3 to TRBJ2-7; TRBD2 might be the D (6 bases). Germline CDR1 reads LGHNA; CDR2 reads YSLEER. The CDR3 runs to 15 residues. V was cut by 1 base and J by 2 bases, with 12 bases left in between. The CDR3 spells CASSQAPTGAYEQYF. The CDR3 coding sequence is TGCGCCAGCAGCCAAGCCCCCACGGGGGCCTACGAGCAGTACTTC.

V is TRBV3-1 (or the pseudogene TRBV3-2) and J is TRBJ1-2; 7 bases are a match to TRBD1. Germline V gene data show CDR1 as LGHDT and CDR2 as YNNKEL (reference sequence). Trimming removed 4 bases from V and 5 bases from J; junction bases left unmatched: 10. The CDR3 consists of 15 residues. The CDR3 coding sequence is TGTGCCAGCAGCCCATACGGGACAGAAGCTTATGGCTACACCTTC. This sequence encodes CASSPYGTEAYGYTF.

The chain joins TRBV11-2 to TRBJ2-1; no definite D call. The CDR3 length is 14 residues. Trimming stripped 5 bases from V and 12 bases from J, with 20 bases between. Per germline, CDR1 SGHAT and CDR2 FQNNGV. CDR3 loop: CASSPALFSIMQFF. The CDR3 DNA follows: TGTGCCAGCAGCCCAGCCCTTTTTAGCATAATGCAGTTCTTC. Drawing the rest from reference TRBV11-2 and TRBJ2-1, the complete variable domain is EAGVAQSPRYKIIEKRQSVAFWCNPISGHATLYWYQQILGQGPKLLIQFQNNGVVDDSQLPKDRFSAERLKGVDSTLKIQPAKLEDSAVYLCASSPALFSIMQFFGPGTRLTVL.

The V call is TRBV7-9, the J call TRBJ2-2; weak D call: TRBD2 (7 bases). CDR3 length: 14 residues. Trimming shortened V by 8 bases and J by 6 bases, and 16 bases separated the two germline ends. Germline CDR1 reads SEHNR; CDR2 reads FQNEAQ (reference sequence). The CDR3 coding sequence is TGTGCCAGCCGCCTCCCGGGGGGCGCCGGGGAGCTGTTTTTT. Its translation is CASRLPGGAGELFF.

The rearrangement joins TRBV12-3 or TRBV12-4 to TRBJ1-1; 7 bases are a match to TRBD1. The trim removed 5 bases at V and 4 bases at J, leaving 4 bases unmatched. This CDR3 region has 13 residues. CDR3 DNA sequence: TGTGCCAGCAGTCGACAGGGCGGCACTGAAGCTTTCTTT. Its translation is CASSRQGGTEAFF.

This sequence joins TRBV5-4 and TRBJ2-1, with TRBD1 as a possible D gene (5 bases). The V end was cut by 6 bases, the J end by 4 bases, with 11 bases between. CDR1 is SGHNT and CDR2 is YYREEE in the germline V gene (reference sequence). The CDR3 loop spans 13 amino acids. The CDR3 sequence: CASTSQGYNEQFF. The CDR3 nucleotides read TGTGCCAGCACTTCCCAGGGATACAATGAGCAGTTCTTC. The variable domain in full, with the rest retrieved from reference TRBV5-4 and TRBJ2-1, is ETGVTQSPTHLIKTRGQQVTLRCSSQSGHNTVSWYQQALGQGPQFIFQYYREEENGRGNFPPRFSGLQFPNYSSELNVNALELDDSALYLCASTSQGYNEQFFGPGTRLTVL.

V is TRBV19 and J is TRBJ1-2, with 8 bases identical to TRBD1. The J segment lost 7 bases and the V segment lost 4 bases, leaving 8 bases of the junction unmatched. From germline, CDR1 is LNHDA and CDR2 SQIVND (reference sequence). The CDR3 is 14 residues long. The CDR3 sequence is CASSTRQGRRGYTF. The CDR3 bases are TGTGCCAGTAGTACTCGACAGGGGCGGCGTGGCTACACCTTC.

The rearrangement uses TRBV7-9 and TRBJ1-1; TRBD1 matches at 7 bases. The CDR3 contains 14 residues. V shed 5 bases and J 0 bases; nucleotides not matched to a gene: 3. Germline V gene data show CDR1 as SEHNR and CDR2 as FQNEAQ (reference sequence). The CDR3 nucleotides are TGTGCCAGCAGCGACGACAGGGTGAACACTGAAGCTTTCTTT. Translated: CASSDDRVNTEAFF.

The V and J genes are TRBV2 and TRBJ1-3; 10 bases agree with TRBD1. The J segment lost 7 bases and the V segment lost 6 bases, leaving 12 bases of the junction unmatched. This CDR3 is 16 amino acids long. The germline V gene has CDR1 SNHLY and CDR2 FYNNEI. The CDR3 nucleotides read TGTGCCAGCAGAGAAAGAGGACAGGGGGTTTTGAACACCATATATTTT. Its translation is CASRERGQGVLNTIYF.

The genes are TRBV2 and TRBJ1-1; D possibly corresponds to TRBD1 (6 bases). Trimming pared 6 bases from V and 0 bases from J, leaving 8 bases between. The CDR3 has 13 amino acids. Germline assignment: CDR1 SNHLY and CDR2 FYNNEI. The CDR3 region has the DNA TGTGCCAGCAGCAGGGGCGTGAACACTGAAGCTTTCTTT. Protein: CASSRGVNTEAFF. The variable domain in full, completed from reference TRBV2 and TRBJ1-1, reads EPEVTQTPSHQVTQMGQEVILRCVPISNHLYFYWYRQILGQKVEFLVSFYNNEISEKSEIFDDQFSVERPDGSNFTLKIRSTKLEDSAMYFCASSRGVNTEAFFGQGTRLTVV.

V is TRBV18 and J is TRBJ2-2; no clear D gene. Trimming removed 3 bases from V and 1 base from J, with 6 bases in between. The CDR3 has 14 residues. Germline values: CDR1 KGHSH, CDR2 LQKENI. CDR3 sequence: CASSPRGNTGELFF. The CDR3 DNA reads TGTGCCAGCTCACCTAGAGGGAACACCGGGGAGCTGTTTTTT.